What follows are 25 T cell receptor beta chains derived from one specimen sequenced in a study of siplizumab effects on memory and regulatory T cells. The protocol was immunoSEQ multiplex PCR, while the TCRdb copy is restricted to in-frame clones and leaves out a portion. The table records just under 85,000 clones, roughly 87% of them present only once. The sequencing sample was made of Tregs sorted from blood. The receptors were sampled from a human donor in good health.

This clone came up once. The chain combines TRBV7-6 with TRBJ2-5, with D possibly TRBD2 on 7 matching bases. CDR1 and CDR2 from the germline V gene are SGHVS and FNYEAQ. Trimming removed 5 bases from V and 2 bases from J, with 12 bases in between. This CDR3 comprises 14 residues. CDR3: CASSHGGLQETQYF. CDR3 DNA: TGTGCCAGCAGCCACGGGGGGCTGCAAGAGACCCAGTACTTC.

This chain connects TRBV4-2 to TRBJ2-3; 9 bases are shared with TRBD2. The CDR3 consists of 16 residues. The trim removed 3 bases at V and 3 bases at J, leaving 7 bases unmatched. The V gene's germline CDR1 is LGHNA and CDR2 YNFKEQ. CDR3 nucleotides: TGTGCCAGCAGCCATGGCAGCGGGGGGTGGACAGATACGCAGTATTTT. Translating it yields CASSHGSGGWTDTQYF.

The V gene is TRBV5-1, the J gene TRBJ1-5; TRBD1 is a possible D gene (5 bases). V gave up 4 bases and J gave up 0 bases, with 14 bases separating them. CDR1 is SGHRS and CDR2 is YFSETQ in the germline V gene. The CDR3 has 16 residues. CDR3 loop: CASSRNGQGSNQPQHF. The CDR3 nucleotides read TGCGCCAGCAGCCGCAATGGGCAGGGTAGCAATCAGCCCCAGCATTTT.

This chain joins TRBV18 and TRBJ2-2, with a possible D match to TRBD2 (6 bases). The CDR3 has 16 residues. Germline V gene data show CDR1 as KGHSH and CDR2 as LQKENI. The V end was cut by 4 bases, the J end by 5 bases, with 17 bases between. CDR3 region: CASSLITGTRTGELFF. The CDR3 DNA sequence: TGTGCCAGCTCACTTATTACCGGGACTCGGACCGGGGAGCTGTTTTTT.

The chain combines TRBV28 with TRBJ1-5; D call uncertain. The length of the CDR3 is 13 residues. Germline values: CDR1 MDHEN, CDR2 SYDVKM. The V and J ends lost 2 bases and 7 bases respectively, with 9 bases between them. CDR3 DNA: TGTGCCAGCAGTTTAGAGAGGGCCCAGCCCCAGCATTTT. Translation gives CASSLERAQPQHF.

The V and J genes are TRBV19 and TRBJ1-4; no clear D. Germline assignment: CDR1 LNHDA and CDR2 SQIVND (reference sequence). V lost 6 bases and J lost 6, with 17 bases in between. This CDR3 spans 15 amino acids. The CDR3 DNA reads as TGTGCCAGTAGGAGAGGGTCCGACGCGTATGAAAAACTGTTTTTT. It translates to CASRRGSDAYEKLFF.

This clone came up once. The rearrangement links TRBV9 to TRBJ1-2; D unclear. Trimming removed 4 bases at V and 1 base at J, with 17 bases between. Germline V gene lookup returns CDR1 SGDLS and CDR2 YYNGEE. The CDR3 sequence is 16 residues long. CDR3 sequence (DNA): TGTGCCAGCAGCCCTAATGCAGTACAGCTTAACTATGGCTACACCTTC. Protein product: CASSPNAVQLNYGYTF.

The chain recombines TRBV28 with TRBJ1-1; D is undetermined. The V gene's germline CDR1 is MDHEN and CDR2 SYDVKM. Trimming took 2 bases from V and 1 from J, leaving 11 bases between them. The CDR3 sequence is 15 residues long. CDR3 sequence (DNA): TGTGCCAGCAGTTTAGGTGGGTTTACGAACACTGAAGCTTTCTTT. This translates into CASSLGGFTNTEAFF.

V and J are TRBV5-1 and TRBJ1-2; no firm D call. V was clipped by 4 bases and J by 5 bases, with 9 bases between them. The CDR3 runs to 12 residues. Germline V gene sequence: CDR1 SGHRS, CDR2 YFSETQ. This chain's CDR3 is CASSETGYGYTF. CDR3 DNA: TGCGCCAGCAGCGAAACGGGTTATGGCTACACCTTC.

The chain carries TRBV29-1 and TRBJ1-1; TRBD1 aligns across 7 bases. Germline assignment: CDR1 SQVTM and CDR2 ANQGSEA. The V and J ends lost 7 bases and 4 bases, in that order; junction bases with no gene match: 6. This CDR3 contains 12 residues. The CDR3 DNA reads as TGCAGCGGTAGTACAGGGGTCACTGAAGCTTTCTTT. Residues: CSGSTGVTEAFF.

The V and J genes are TRBV5-1 and TRBJ1-6; D not certain. Germline loops: CDR1 SGHRS, CDR2 YFSETQ. This CDR3 spans 12 amino acids. V was pared by 0 bases and J by 8 bases, with 3 bases between. The CDR3 DNA is TGCGCCAGCAGCTTGGGGGATTCACCCCTCCACTTT. This codes for CASSLGDSPLHF.

This clone was recorded only once. The chain links TRBV10-3 to TRBJ2-1, with TRBD1 matching over 9 bases. The CDR3 is made up of 15 amino acids. Trimming removed 6 bases from V and 5 bases from J; junction bases left unmatched: 8. CDR1 is ENHRY, CDR2 SYGVKD, per germline. CDR3 loop: CAIRNWTGANNEQFF. CDR3 nucleotide sequence: TGTGCCATCAGAAACTGGACAGGGGCGAACAATGAGCAGTTCTTC.

The chain links TRBV12-2 to TRBJ1-6. TRBV12-2 is termed a pseudogene. This CDR3 contains 19 residues. The chain's CDR3 is CASRLAKEENASYNSPLHF. In nucleotides, the CDR3 is TGTGCAAGTCGCTTAGCGAAGGAGGAGAACGCTTCCTATAATTCACCCCTCCACTTT.

The gene calls are TRBV5-1 and TRBJ1-2; 8 nucleotides align to TRBD1. Germline CDR1 reads SGHRS; CDR2 reads YFSETQ. J gave up 6 bases and V 0 bases, and 10 bases lay outside the gene matches. The CDR3 sequence is 16 residues long. In nucleotides, the CDR3 is TGCGCCAGCAGCTTGGAATGGGCAGGGGGCATGGATGGCTACACCTTC. Translated, it gives CASSLEWAGGMDGYTF.

This chain joins TRBV7-9 and TRBJ2-7; maybe TRBD1 (5 bases). The V and J ends lost 4 bases and 10 bases respectively, with 11 bases between them. CDR1 and CDR2 (germline): SEHNR, FQNEAQ (reference sequence). The CDR3 extends over 11 amino acids. The CDR3 region is CASSSLQAQYF. The CDR3 nucleotides are TGTGCCAGCAGCTCCTTACAGGCACAGTACTTC.

The chain combines TRBV19 with TRBJ1-5; TRBD1 agrees at 7 bases. The germline V gene has CDR1 LNHDA and CDR2 SQIVND (reference sequence). Losses at the gene ends were 5 bases for V and 3 bases for J; bases not matched to a gene: 4. The CDR3 runs to 14 residues. CDR3 coding DNA: TGTGCCAGTAGTCCGGGACAGTACAATCAGCCCCAGCATTTT. Its protein is CASSPGQYNQPQHF.

The J gene is TRBJ2-5, the V gene TRBV15; 7 bases are shared with TRBD2. From germline, CDR1 is LNHNV and CDR2 YYDKDF (reference sequence). V lost 1 base and J lost 1; bases outside the gene matches: 9. The CDR3 extends over 17 amino acids. CDR3 DNA sequence: TGTGCCACCAGCAGAGGGGTGGGACTAACCTTCCAAGAGACCCAGTACTTC. Translation: CATSRGVGLTFQETQYF.

This chain connects TRBV6-4 to TRBJ1-1; 8 bases align to TRBD1. There are 14 residues in the CDR3. V lost 5 bases to trimming and J lost 1 base; unmatched junction nucleotides: 3. Germline V gives CDR1 MRHNA, CDR2 SNTAGT. The CDR3 is CASSPTGGNTEAFF. CDR3 DNA sequence: TGTGCCAGCAGTCCTACAGGGGGGAACACTGAAGCTTTCTTT.

The chain couples TRBV18 to TRBJ1-2; D gene ambiguous. The CDR3 consists of 13 residues. Per the germline V gene, CDR1 is KGHSH and CDR2 is LQKENI. The germline V and J ends were trimmed by 3 bases and 2 bases, with 7 bases remaining between them. Here the CDR3 DNA reads TGTGCCAGCTCACCTACGGGGAACTATGGCTACACCTTC. This codes for CASSPTGNYGYTF.

The chain recombines TRBV7-9 with TRBJ1-1; 8 bases are shared with TRBD1. The CDR3 runs 15 residues. The germline gives CDR1 SEHNR, CDR2 FQNEAQ (reference sequence). The ends lost 3 bases at V and 6 bases at J; junction bases unmatched: 9. CDR3 protein: CASSLAGGGGAEAFF. CDR3 nucleotides: TGTGCCAGCAGCTTGGCAGGGGGCGGTGGGGCTGAAGCTTTCTTT.

The rearrangement joins TRBV5-5 to TRBJ2-7; TRBD1 agrees at 7 bases. Germline assignment: CDR1 SGHKS and CDR2 YYEKEE (reference sequence). The CDR3 covers 12 residues. V was clipped by 4 bases and J by 9 bases; unmatched bases: 7. Here the CDR3 reads CASSPDRFVQYF. As DNA, the CDR3 is TGTGCCAGCAGCCCGGACAGGTTTGTGCAGTACTTC.

The J gene is TRBJ1-5, the V gene TRBV28; TRBD1 is a possible D gene (5 bases). Germline V gene lookup returns CDR1 MDHEN and CDR2 SYDVKM. CDR3 size: 17 residues. The ends were cut back, 3 bases at V and 0 bases at J, with 15 bases in the middle. The CDR3 DNA sequence: TGTGCCAGCAGTTTCGCCGGGACCGCATATAGCAATCAGCCCCAGCATTTT. It specifies CASSFAGTAYSNQPQHF.

This chain uses TRBV14 with TRBJ2-1; no clear D. The germline V gene has CDR1 SGHDN and CDR2 FVKESK. This CDR3 has 14 residues. V was cut by 0 bases and J by 7 bases, with 10 bases left in between. The CDR3 DNA reads TGTGCCAGCAGCCAAGAGTGGGGTCTGAATGAGCAGTTCTTC. Translating gives CASSQEWGLNEQFF.

This clone was observed a few times. The chain combines TRBV11-3 with TRBJ1-1, with 7 bases matching TRBD1. The germline gives CDR1 SGHNT, CDR2 YENEEA. The J segment lost 1 base and the V segment lost 1 base, leaving 3 bases of the junction unmatched. The CDR3 covers 15 residues. DNA of the CDR3: TGTGCCAGCAGCTTAGGACAGGGAGGGAACACTGAAGCTTTCTTT. Its translation: CASSLGQGGNTEAFF. Combining the CDR3 with reference TRBV11-3 and TRBJ1-1 gives the whole variable domain EAGVVQSPRYKIIEKKQPVAFWCNPISGHNTLYWYLQNLGQGPELLIRYENEEAVDDSQLPKDRFSAERLKGVDSTLKIQPAELGDSAVYLCASSLGQGGNTEAFFGQGTRLTVV.

The chain joins TRBV21-1 to TRBJ2-2. TRBV21-1 is a pseudogene. CDR3 length: 15 amino acids. The CDR3 DNA reads as TGTGCCAGCAGCAAAGGGGCAGGCGGCCCCGGGGAGCTGTTTTTT. This translates into CASSKGAGGPGELFF.